The clone carrying this T cell receptor beta chain has just one count. A read error may produce the germline difference seen at one junction end. Germline V gene sequence: CDR1 DFQATT, CDR2 SNEGSKA (reference sequence). The CDR3 has 13 amino acids. MiXCR, run by TCRdb on the 5' RACE reads, gives a single entry per CDR3 protein. The sample includes under 600,000 distinct CDR3 sequences, 13% of them seen just once. The data belong to a study of T cells after yellow fever vaccination. This chain connects TRBV20-1 to TRBJ2-7, with 9 positions matching TRBD2. Sequencing used PBMCs, obtained on the day of the yellow fever booster vaccination. This clonotype was sampled from a man aged 30 to 39 who received the YFV17D yellow fever vaccine. CDR3 DNA: TGCAGTGCTTTGACTAGCGGCTCCTACGAGCCGTACTTC. Translation gives CSALTSGSYEPYF.